This record covers a single T cell receptor beta chain. There is no known antigen for this receptor. Base-call qualities are not available, and no considerably larger clone is one nucleotide away. The time point label for this specimen denotes: about 28 days (+/-7) after the second vaccine dose. AZD1222 recipients given second doses at about 4 weeks or at about 12 weeks were pooled, since spike-specific TCR depth and breadth were not found to differ between the two schedules. The vaccinee samples were drawn from two UK trials, COV001 and COV002, one of which was a single-blind randomized controlled phase 2/3 trial testing AZD1222 (ChAdOx1 nCoV-19) in healthy adults. For TCRbeta chain sequencing, PBMC samples were collected from trial participants at day 0 and at day 28 after the second dose. This sample was taken from a study of T cell responses to AZD1222 COVID-19 vaccine (dated by TCRdb to 2020 to 2022). For context, the study as a whole: A total of 240 or so trial participants underwent TCR sequencing, of whom about 210 had received two doses of AZD1222 and 26 had received two doses of the MenACWY control vaccine. Trial participants were enrolled by age into 18-55, 56-69 and 70-plus year subgroups, with 148, 28 and 57 TCR-sequenced participants respectively.

The research as a whole found: After two AZD1222 doses, spike-specific TCR breadth and depth were significantly higher than at day 0 and than in MenACWY recipients. The whole spike protein was spanned by vaccine-associated CD4 TCRs, and dominant responses were seen in regions 160-218 and 743-854. Conclusions about previously exposed vaccinees are limited because only a handful of AZD1222 recipients were SARS-CoV-2 seropositive at baseline. No day 14 peak-response samples were available, so repertoires were characterized only after the peak T cell response. Participants were mostly white British, with more females than males. The authors suggested clonal diversity may have been underestimated. In the small 56-69-year group, the increase in depth fell short of significance, most likely because of low power. Nearly half of unique spike-specific TCRs reportedly recognized epitopes outside regions mutated in the B.1.351 and B.1.1.7 variants.

The CDR3 regions of human TCRbeta chains were analyzed by immunosequencing. The source study handled its data this way. TCRs in the repertoires were compared against a reference library of SARS-CoV-2-specific TCRs that had been generated with the MIRA antigen-specificity platform. Breadth meant the fraction of unique TCRs that were SARS-CoV-2-associated, whereas depth meant the fraction of total T cells that were SARS-CoV-2-associated. Using the MIRA data, every spike-specific TCR was mapped to the spike region that the TCR reacted to and assigned to either a CD4 or a CD8 class. Log10-transformed breadth and depth values were compared by one-way ANOVA with Sidak's multiple comparisons tests. TCRdb holds this immuneACCESS table with in-frame rearrangements only. Some clones are missing; in checked studies, unresolved V genes explain under half, and the rest has no known cause. D and trimming come from the DNA, and the V and J calls and clone size come from that table. The sample table lists 90,000 to 120,000 clones, around 92% of them with a count of one. Clones ranked in the top ten supply 7.5% to 9.5% of the sample.

The receptor's source is an adult who received the AZD1222 COVID-19 vaccine. The sequencing here drew on peripheral blood, taken 28 days after the second AZD1222 dose.

The CDR3 has the sequence CASMGNYEQYF. The bases read TGTGCCAGCATGGGAAACTACGAGCAGTACTTC. The chain is encoded by TRBV2 joined to TRBJ2-7; the D gene is unclear. The junction shows trimming of 7 bases on V and 3 bases on J, plus 7 bases between the germline ends. In the germline V gene, CDR1 corresponds to SNHLY and CDR2 to FYNNEI. The CDR3 covers 11 residues, taking in both the cysteine and the phenylalanine. CDR3 DNA only is kept here, 33 bases in frame from base 1.